This T cell receptor beta chain stems from a study of blood T cell repertoires in COVID-19. Authors' analysis steps: Amplification from reference gene primers served as the basis for estimated nucleated cell counts. The table came from immunoSEQ multiplex PCR; TCRdb's copy has only in-frame clones and leaves some out. V, J and clone size are those of that table, while D and trimming were read from the DNA. The repertoire holds fewer than 700,000 clones, roughly 91% seen once, with roughly 7.3% in the top ten. Looked up from germline, CDR1 is LGHDT and CDR2 is YNNKEL (reference sequence). Trimming removed 4 bases from V and 6 bases from J; junction bases left unmatched: 5. CDR3 length: 16 residues.

The source material was peripheral blood. The chain links TRBV3-1 (or the pseudogene TRBV3-2) to TRBJ2-2; 13 bases line up with TRBD2. This TCR was recovered from a woman between 50 and 59 years old with COVID-19, enrolled during active disease. The CDR3 loop is CASSLLAGGHSGELFF. The CDR3 region has the DNA TGTGCCAGCAGCCTACTAGCGGGGGGGCATTCCGGGGAGCTGTTTTTT.